Shown below are 23 T cell receptor beta chains from a single sample sequenced in a study of monozygotic twins with inflammatory bowel disease. With the 5' RACE reads reprocessed, TCRdb shows one record per CDR3 protein and no DNA. The table lists approximately 400,000 distinct CDR3 sequences, with around 2.5% in the top ten. Material: blood. These receptors all stem from a human donor with ulcerative colitis or Crohn's disease, or a healthy co-twin of an affected twin (not recorded which).

V gene TRBV5-1 combines with J gene TRBJ2-5; TCRdb gives TRBD1 as the D gene, but with no DNA this cannot be confirmed. Germline loops: CDR1 SGHRS, CDR2 YFSETQ. This CDR3 spans 17 amino acids. The CDR3 loop reads CASSLGAGAIPQETQYF. Looking up the rest from reference TRBV5-1 and TRBJ2-5 gives the full variable domain: KAGVTQTPRYLIKTRGQQVTLSCSPISGHRSVSWYQQTPGQGLQFLFEYFSETQRNKGNFPGRFSGRQFSNSRSEMNVSTLELGDSALYLCASSLGAGAIPQETQYFGPGTRLLVL.

The chain joins TRBV28 to TRBJ2-1; absent DNA, TCRdb's TRBD2 call cannot be checked. Germline V gene sequence: CDR1 MDHEN, CDR2 SYDVKM. The CDR3 has 13 residues. Here the CDR3 reads CASSLVIGREGFF.

V usage is TRBV7-8 and J usage is TRBJ2-7; TCRdb picks TRBD2, but there is no DNA to check that call. CDR1 and CDR2 (germline): SGHVS, FQNEAQ. This CDR3 region has 19 residues. The CDR3 reads CASSSTSIAASGPPGEQYF.

This chain joins TRBV11-2 and TRBJ1-3; there is no DNA to check the TCRdb D call of TRBD1. The germline V gene has CDR1 SGHAT and CDR2 FQNNGV. This CDR3 comprises 13 residues. The CDR3 sequence: CASSQGTRNTIYF.

This chain links TRBV7-7 with TRBJ2-1; TCRdb calls TRBD2, which cannot be checked without DNA. Germline V gene data show CDR1 as SSHAT and CDR2 as FNYEAQ (reference sequence). The CDR3 runs 17 residues. The CDR3 sequence is CASSPQPGLAVYNEQFF.

The CDR3 loop is CASSHGQRTYEQYF. The chain joins TRBV7-8 to TRBJ2-7; TCRdb calls TRBD2, which cannot be checked without DNA. This CDR3 has 14 residues. In germline, CDR1 is SGHVS, CDR2 FQNEAQ.

This chain uses TRBV20-1 with TRBJ2-4; TCRdb reports TRBD2, a call that lacks DNA to check it against. This CDR3 is 17 amino acids long. Per germline, CDR1 DFQATT and CDR2 SNEGSKA (reference sequence). CDR3 in amino acids: CSASVAGGPSAKNIQYF.

The chain is built from TRBV14 and TRBJ2-7. CDR1 and CDR2 from the germline V gene are SGHDN and FVKESK. This CDR3 comprises 13 residues. CDR3 sequence: CASSQERVGEQYF.

This chain uses TRBV27 with TRBJ2-7; TCRdb indicates TRBD2, and absent DNA this call remains unverified. The CDR3 extends over 16 amino acids. CDR1 and CDR2 from the germline V gene are MNHEY and SMNVEV (reference sequence). The CDR3 reads CASSLFGLAGAYEQYF.

The rearrangement links TRBV18 to TRBJ2-6; TCRdb outputs TRBD1, but without DNA this stays unchecked. This CDR3 has 15 residues. CDR1 is KGHSH and CDR2 is LQKENI in the germline V gene. The CDR3 reads CASSPGAPGANVLTF.

V gene TRBV20-1 combines with J gene TRBJ1-5. The V gene's germline CDR1 is DFQATT and CDR2 SNEGSKA (reference sequence). The CDR3 covers 14 residues. The CDR3 sequence: CSVPARGKSQPQHF.

The V call is TRBV28, the J call TRBJ1-5; TCRdb gives TRBD1 as the D gene, but with no DNA this cannot be confirmed. The CDR3 has 16 amino acids. Germline-derived CDR1 and CDR2 are MDHEN and SYDVKM. The CDR3 loop is CASSLLSRADNQPQHF.

J is TRBJ1-2 and V is TRBV4-1; TCRdb lists TRBD1, though no DNA is available to test this call. This CDR3 has 16 amino acids. Per the germline V gene, CDR1 is MGHRA and CDR2 is YSYEKL. The CDR3 region is CASSHVSFGQGDGYTF.

The gene calls are TRBV27 and TRBJ1-2; the TCRdb D gene call, TRBD1, has no DNA to confirm it. CDR3 size: 13 residues. CDR1 and CDR2 (germline): MNHEY, SMNVEV (reference sequence). The CDR3 spells CASSLGRGRGYTF.

The V call is TRBV30, the J call TRBJ1-1; the D call of TRBD1 rests on TCRdb alone, since no DNA is present to check it. The CDR3 is made up of 14 amino acids. Germline assignment: CDR1 GTSNPN and CDR2 SVGIG (reference sequence). The CDR3 loop is CAWRSRLRGAEAFF.

The chain has TRBV24-1 and TRBJ1-2. The germline gives CDR1 KGHDR, CDR2 SFDVKD. This CDR3 spans 14 amino acids. This CDR3 reads CATSDFSQNYGYTF.

The chain links TRBV7-3 to TRBJ2-2; TCRdb's D call, TRBD2, is unchecked because there is no DNA. CDR3 length equals 18 residues. Germline loops: CDR1 SGHTA, CDR2 FQGTGA. CDR3 residues: CASSVASGKASNTGELFF.

The chain carries TRBV5-4 and TRBJ2-2; the D call of TRBD2 rests on TCRdb alone, since no DNA is present to check it. CDR3 size: 16 residues. Germline V CDR1 and CDR2: SGHNT, YYREEE (reference sequence). CDR3 sequence reads: CASSLMTSSYTGELFF.

This sequence joins TRBV20-1 and TRBJ1-4; TCRdb lists TRBD1, though no DNA is available to test this call. There are 13 residues in the CDR3. Germline lookup yields CDR1 DFQATT and CDR2 SNEGSKA (reference sequence). The CDR3 region is CSASGTINEKLFF.

The chain combines TRBV6-7 with TRBJ1-2. TRBV6-7 is identified as an open reading frame with a role that is uncertain. The CDR3 totals 15 residues. CDR3 residues: CASSYKPPRGYGYTF.

The chain couples TRBV2 to TRBJ1-4; TCRdb proposes TRBD1, but this gene call is untestable without DNA. The CDR3 totals 15 residues. The V gene's germline CDR1 is SNHLY and CDR2 FYNNEI. The CDR3: CASSEGQGGVEKLFF.

The J gene is TRBJ2-7, the V gene TRBV6-1; the TRBD1 assignment by TCRdb is unverifiable without DNA. The CDR3 is 15 amino acids. The germline V gene has CDR1 MNHNS and CDR2 SASEGT. The CDR3 spells CASSAGTAQAYEQYF.

The gene calls are TRBV20-1 and TRBJ2-3. The CDR3 is made up of 14 amino acids. The germline CDR1 and CDR2 sequences are DFQATT and SNEGSKA (reference sequence). CDR3 sequence reads: CSADVTKGTDTQYF.